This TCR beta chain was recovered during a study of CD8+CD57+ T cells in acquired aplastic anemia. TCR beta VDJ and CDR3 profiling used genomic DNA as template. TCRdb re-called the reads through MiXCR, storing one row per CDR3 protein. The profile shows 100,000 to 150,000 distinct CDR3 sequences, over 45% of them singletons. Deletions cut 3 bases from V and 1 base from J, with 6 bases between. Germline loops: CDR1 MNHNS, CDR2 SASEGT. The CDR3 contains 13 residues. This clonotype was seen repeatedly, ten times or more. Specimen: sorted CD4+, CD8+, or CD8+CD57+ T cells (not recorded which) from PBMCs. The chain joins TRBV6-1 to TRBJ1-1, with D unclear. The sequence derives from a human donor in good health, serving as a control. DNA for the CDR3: TGTGCCAGCAGTGACCGGAGGAACACTGAAGCTTTCTTT. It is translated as CASSDRRNTEAFF.